The source of this T cell receptor beta chain is a study of blood T cells in healthy people across ages. Overall study results and limits: Older individuals had lower TCR beta diversity per million T cells (the decline was roughly linear).

Next came a second PCR, run for about 7 to 12 cycles, which used a sample-barcoded 5' primer along with a J-beta primer mix. TCRdb independently ran MiXCR on the 5' RACE reads; one entry per CDR3 protein. The sample includes some 640,000 distinct CDR3 sequences, about 30% of them seen just once. Concerning this clonotype itself: Antigen specificity is unknown.

This clonotype originated in a woman aged 80 or over in good health. The specimen was blood.

In DNA form, the CDR3 reads TGCAGCGTTGGTCGGCGGGACAGGGACAACACTGAAGCTTTCTTT. It is translated as CSVGRRDRDNTEAFF. The chain uses TRBV29-1 and TRBJ1-1; TRBD1 agrees at 9 bases. V lost 4 bases, J lost 2 bases, and 8 bases stayed unmatched. From germline, CDR1 is SQVTM and CDR2 ANQGSEA. The CDR3 has 15 residues.